This T cell receptor beta chain emerged from a study of cytomegalovirus exposure and HLA in healthy donors. This CDR3 contains 13 residues. V lost 6 bases, J lost 11 bases, and 20 bases lay in between. The germline V gene encodes CDR1 SQVTM and CDR2 ANQGSEA. 60 Vbeta and 13 Jbeta primers were used in PCR. Here immunoSEQ multiplex PCR was the method, and the copy in TCRdb shows in-frame clones only, minus some. Here the sample spans about 87,000 clones, approximately 74% being singletons. The receptor was isolated from a man in his thirties or forties in good health and CMV-seropositive. Sequencing was carried out using PBMCs. The chain couples TRBV29-1 to TRBJ2-1; maybe TRBD2 (6 bases). CDR3 sequence: CSVHGTYTMKQFF. The DNA for the CDR3 is TGCAGCGTCCACGGGACTTACACAATGAAGCAGTTCTTC.